This T cell receptor beta chain was recovered during a study of blood T cell repertoires in COVID-19. Study at large: COVID-19 samples from acute and convalescent phases originated in the United States, Italy and Spain.

This CDR3 is built from 16 residues. The V and J ends lost 5 bases and 0 bases respectively, with 16 bases between them. Germline CDR1 and CDR2: LNHDA and SQIVND (reference sequence). Those enrolled, adults aged 18 to 89 years, came from about two dozen US areas. Clinical history as reported by participants underpinned cohort assignment. Some clones are missing from TCRdb's copy, which holds only in-frame ones; the method was immunoSEQ multiplex PCR. The sample carries about 320,000 clones, 85% recorded once. The sequenced sample consisted of PBMCs or T cells enriched from blood (not recorded which). The chain recombines TRBV19 with TRBJ1-1; D may be TRBD1 (5 bases). This clonotype originated in a woman aged 25 to 45 who had been exposed to COVID-19. DNA for the CDR3: TGTGCCAGTAGTCCGACGGGGGAACTCATGAACACTGAAGCTTTCTTT. Its translation is CASSPTGELMNTEAFF.